The 24 T cell receptor beta chains below come from one sample, sequenced in a study of post-analysis software for immune sequencing data. Incorporated into the TCR beta cDNA libraries were unique molecular identifiers, which served to reduce PCR and sequencing biases. One entry per CDR3 protein, called by TCRdb with MiXCR from the PCR reads. The repertoire holds 400,000 to 500,000 distinct CDR3 sequences, with 30% to 40% as singletons. Findings of the study overall: TRBV5-6, TRBV5-1 and TRBV20-1 were among five TRBV segments more frequent in patients than controls.

Their recognized antigens are unknown. The sample taken for sequencing was blood. Receptors originate from a girl aged 2 to 9 with multiple sclerosis.

Ten or more counts support this clonotype. This chain joins TRBV7-3 and TRBJ2-1, with D possibly matching TRBD2 (6 bases). The CDR3 runs 16 residues. In germline, CDR1 is SGHTA, CDR2 FQGTGA. The V and J ends lost 2 bases and 0 bases respectively, with 11 bases between them. CDR3 protein: CASSLLALSSYNEQFF. The CDR3 DNA sequence: TGTGCCAGCAGCTTACTAGCGCTTAGCTCCTACAATGAGCAGTTCTTC.

This clonotype was picked up one time. The chain carries TRBV12-3 or TRBV12-4 and TRBJ2-5, with 7 bases lining up with TRBD1. This CDR3 has 14 amino acids. Losses at the gene ends were 6 bases for V and 2 bases for J; bases not matched to a gene: 6. The CDR3 DNA follows: TGTGCCAGCAGCCAGACAGGGAAACAAGAGACCCAGTACTTC. Amino acids: CASSQTGKQETQYF.

This clonotype has only a few counts. In nucleotides, the CDR3 is TGTGCCAGTAGCCACGCGGCGGGACCCGAGCAGTACTTC. Its translation: CASSHAAGPEQYF. V is TRBV19 and J is TRBJ2-7, with D maybe TRBD2 (6 bases). CDR3 size: 13 residues. Per germline, CDR1 LNHDA and CDR2 SQIVND (reference sequence). Trimming removed 6 bases from V and 6 bases from J, with 15 bases in between. The variable domain in full, with the rest retrieved from reference TRBV19 and TRBJ2-7, is DGGITQSPKYLFRKEGQNVTLSCEQNLNHDAMYWYRQDPGQGLRLIYYSQIVNDFQKGDIAEGYSVSREKKESFPLTVTSAQKNPTAFYLCASSHAAGPEQYFGPGTRLTVT.

This clonotype was detected once. The chain couples TRBV4-3 to TRBJ2-1; D gene unclear. The J call may be mistaken, given a closer DNA end match to TRBJ2-7. Per the germline V gene, CDR1 is LGHNA and CDR2 is YSLEER. This CDR3 region has 14 residues. The CDR3 here is CASSHLGASTEQYF. The CDR3 nucleotides are TGCGCCAGCAGCCACCTAGGAGCTTCGACCGAGCAGTACTTC.

In its sample, this clonotype was seen a few times. The gene calls are TRBV29-1 and TRBJ2-7; TRBD1 matches 7 bases. Per the germline V gene, CDR1 is SQVTM and CDR2 is ANQGSEA. V shed 6 bases, J shed 3 bases, and the junction held 11 bases outside the gene matches. The CDR3 has 14 amino acids. The chain's CDR3 is CSVTGTADFYEQYF. The CDR3 DNA reads TGCAGCGTGACCGGGACAGCGGATTTCTACGAGCAGTACTTC.

The CDR3 loop reads CAIKGQGEEKLFF. DNA of the CDR3: TGTGCCATCAAGGGACAGGGTGAGGAAAAACTGTTTTTT. The chain employs TRBV10-3 and TRBJ1-4; 9 bases map to TRBD1. The CDR3 sequence is 13 residues long. V was pared by 7 bases and J by 8 bases, with 5 bases of the junction left unmatched. The germline CDR1 and CDR2 sequences are ENHRY and SYGVKD.

Here the CDR3 reads CAIRTSGRAIGQFF. CDR3 bases: TGTGCCATCAGGACTAGCGGGAGGGCCATTGGGCAGTTCTTC. The J gene is TRBJ2-1, the V gene TRBV10-3, with TRBD2 matching over 14 bases. The germline V gene encodes CDR1 ENHRY and CDR2 SYGVKD. The CDR3 contains 14 residues. The J segment lost 12 bases and the V segment lost 6 bases, leaving 7 bases of the junction unmatched.

The chain employs TRBV28 and TRBJ2-3; tentative D call: TRBD2 (6 bases). The CDR3 is 16 amino acids. Trimming took off 2 bases at V and 10 bases at J, with 22 bases between the two ends. Per germline, CDR1 MDHEN and CDR2 SYDVKM. CDR3 sequence reads: CASSLVSVRDRSSQYF. CDR3 DNA: TGTGCCAGCAGTTTAGTGTCGGTGCGGGATCGGTCCTCGCAGTATTTT. Drawing the rest from reference TRBV28 and TRBJ2-3, the complete variable domain is DVKVTQSSRYLVKRTGEKVFLECVQDMDHENMFWYRQDPGLGLRLIYFSYDVKMKEKGDIPEGYSVSREKKERFSLILESASTNQTSMYLCASSLVSVRDRSSQYFGPGTRLTVL.

The chain has TRBV9 and TRBJ1-2; D perhaps matches TRBD1 (5 bases). The V gene lost 0 bases and the J gene lost 4 bases, with 13 bases spanning the gap. The CDR3 has 15 amino acids. Germline CDR1 SGDLS, CDR2 YYNGEE. CDR3 protein: CASSVGAAGAYGYTF. The CDR3 DNA sequence: TGTGCCAGCAGCGTAGGGGCAGCTGGGGCCTATGGCTACACCTTC.

This sequence joins TRBV29-1 and TRBJ2-1; D unclear. The CDR3 is 12 residues long. Germline V CDR1 and CDR2: SQVTM, ANQGSEA. V was pared by 3 bases and J by 5 bases, with 8 bases between. The CDR3, as DNA: TGCAGCGTTGAGTTTTCCGACAATGAGCAGTTCTTC. As protein: CSVEFSDNEQFF.

The chain employs TRBV15 and TRBJ2-2, with D possibly matching TRBD1 (6 bases). The V gene lost 0 bases and the J gene lost 7 bases, with 9 bases spanning the gap. This CDR3 region has 14 residues. Germline-derived CDR1 and CDR2 are LNHNV and YYDKDF (reference sequence). The DNA of the CDR3 is TGTGCCACCAGCAGAGAAAGGGGGAGCGGGGAGCTGTTTTTT. Protein: CATSRERGSGELFF.

This chain uses TRBV4-3 with TRBJ2-1; D is perhaps TRBD2 (5 bases). The J call may be in error: the DNA end matches TRBJ2-7 better. The CDR3 totals 17 residues. The V gene's germline CDR1 is LGHNA and CDR2 YSLEER. The DNA for the CDR3 is TGCGCCAGCAGCCAAGGTGGTAGAGGAGGCATTGACAATGAGCAGTACTTC. This gives the protein CASSQGGRGGIDNEQYF.

This clonotype was seen repeatedly, ten times or more. The V and J genes are TRBV12-3 or TRBV12-4 and TRBJ2-4; D perhaps matches TRBD2 (6 bases). V was trimmed by 5 bases and J by 7 bases, leaving 18 bases between them. CDR3 size: 15 residues. This CDR3 is CASSPRDTRGNIQYF. The DNA for the CDR3 is TGTGCCAGCAGTCCCCGGGATACACGGGGGAACATTCAGTACTTC.

This clonotype occurred a few times. V and J are TRBV6-1 and TRBJ2-1, with D possibly called TRBD1 or TRBD2 (5 bases each). The CDR3 consists of 15 residues. Germline lookup yields CDR1 MNHNS and CDR2 SASEGT. V was cut by 8 bases and J by 8 bases, with 22 bases left in between. In DNA form, the CDR3 reads TGTGCCAGCCATAGCCTGGGGCTGAGAGGGGATGAGCAGTTCTTC. Translating it yields CASHSLGLRGDEQFF.

This clonotype occurred a few times. At one of its ends the junction is not consistent with the germline gene, which may arise from a read error. The chain carries TRBV28 and TRBJ1-6; 10 nucleotides line up with TRBD1. CDR1 is MDHEN and CDR2 is SYDVKM in the germline V gene. The CDR3 length is 15 residues. In DNA, the CDR3 is TGTGCCAGTAGTTTCAAGTGGACAGGGGGATCACCCCTCCACTTT. Amino acid sequence: CASSFKWTGGSPLHF.

This clonotype appeared a few times. The chain is built from TRBV5-1 and TRBJ2-7; 13 bases align to TRBD2. CDR1 is SGHRS, CDR2 YFSETQ, per germline. CDR3 length: 16 residues. Unmatched junction bases numbered 8, after V lost 4 bases and J lost 4 bases. The CDR3 is CASSQTTSGGPYEQYF. In nucleotides, the CDR3 is TGCGCCAGCAGCCAAACGACTAGCGGGGGGCCTTACGAGCAGTACTTC.

This chain links TRBV4-3 with TRBJ2-3; either TRBD1 or TRBD2 may supply D (5 bases each). Germline V gives CDR1 LGHNA, CDR2 YSLEER. The V and J ends lost 0 bases and 5 bases respectively, with 15 bases between them. This CDR3 comprises 16 residues. The CDR3 DNA reads as TGCGCCAGCAGCCAAGAATGGCAGGGAGTAGTAGATACGCAGTATTTT. Translating gives CASSQEWQGVVDTQYF.

This clonotype turned up a few times. The chain employs TRBV5-1 and TRBJ2-3; D uncertain. V was trimmed by 0 bases and J by 0 bases, leaving 8 bases between them. Germline loops: CDR1 SGHRS, CDR2 YFSETQ. The CDR3 sequence is 15 residues long. The CDR3 coding sequence is TGCGCCAGCAGCTTGGACGGTCTTAGCACAGATACGCAGTATTTT. Its protein is CASSLDGLSTDTQYF.

This clonotype was detected once. The rearrangement uses TRBV5-1 and TRBJ1-5; 8 nucleotides line up with TRBD1. Germline values: CDR1 SGHRS, CDR2 YFSETQ. J gave up 3 bases and V 4 bases, and 6 bases lay outside the gene matches. CDR3 length: 15 residues. CDR3 in amino acids: CASSATGADNQPQHF. For the CDR3, the DNA is TGCGCCAGCAGCGCGACAGGGGCGGACAATCAGCCCCAGCATTTT. The variable domain in full, completed from reference TRBV5-1 and TRBJ1-5, reads KAGVTQTPRYLIKTRGQQVTLSCSPISGHRSVSWYQQTPGQGLQFLFEYFSETQRNKGNFPGRFSGRQFSNSRSEMNVSTLELGDSALYLCASSATGADNQPQHFGDGTRLSIL.

This clonotype was counted a single time. V gene TRBV12-3 or TRBV12-4 combines with J gene TRBJ1-1; perhaps TRBD1 as D (5 bases). The CDR3 extends over 15 amino acids. Between the trimmed V and J ends, which lost 10 bases and 0 bases, there was a span of 18 bases. The CDR3 bases are TGTGCCAACAGACAGAAGACAGCCATGAACACTGAAGCTTTCTTT. Its protein product is CANRQKTAMNTEAFF.

The chain employs TRBV24-1 and TRBJ2-3; TRBD1 agrees at 10 bases. CDR3 length equals 16 residues. J gave up 1 base and V 3 bases, and 3 bases lay outside the gene matches. Germline V gene sequence: CDR1 KGHDR, CDR2 SFDVKD. CDR3 nucleotide sequence: TGTGCCACCAGTGATCGGACAGGGGGTGGCACAGATACGCAGTATTTT. Protein product: CATSDRTGGGTDTQYF.

This clonotype came up a few times. The chain joins TRBV20-1 to TRBJ1-2; D is unresolved. V lost 3 bases to trimming and J lost 0 bases, with 14 bases between them. CDR1 is DFQATT and CDR2 is SNEGSKA in the germline V gene (reference sequence). The CDR3 has 15 residues. CDR3 nucleotides: TGCAGTGCTAGCAAGGCAGCCACCGCTAACTATGGCTACACCTTC. This encodes CSASKAATANYGYTF.

The V gene is TRBV10-3, the J gene TRBJ2-1, with a possible D match to TRBD1 (5 bases). Per the germline V gene, CDR1 is ENHRY and CDR2 is SYGVKD. The V and J ends lost 3 bases and 10 bases respectively, with 16 bases between them. The CDR3 is 14 amino acids. The DNA of the CDR3 is TGTGCCATCAGTGACTGGCAGGGAACCTACGAGCAGTTCTTC. Encoded protein: CAISDWQGTYEQFF.

The V gene is TRBV29-1, the J gene TRBJ2-7, with TRBD1 as a possible D gene (5 bases). The CDR3 totals 15 residues. Germline assignment: CDR1 SQVTM and CDR2 ANQGSEA. Trimming left V 4 bases short and J 0 bases short, with 16 bases between. The CDR3 coding sequence is TGCAGCGTTGGAGGTACAGGTCGTCTCTCCTACGAGCAGTACTTC. Protein: CSVGGTGRLSYEQYF.